These 12 T cell receptor beta chains were sequenced from one sample in a study of shared clonotypes between healthy human individuals. Sequenced by immunoSEQ multiplex PCR; TCRdb stores in-frame clones only, minus some. The sample shows hundreds of thousands of clones, about 96% of them seen only once. Terminally differentiated effector memory CD45RA+ cells were excluded from the naive CD8 cells, which were CD45RO-negative and positively selected for CCR7. The sample comprised naive CD8+ T cells sorted from blood. Every receptor here comes from a woman in her 30s in good health.

The V gene is TRBV2, the J gene TRBJ2-2; D not resolved. V lost 8 bases and J lost 5, with 21 bases in between. The CDR3 is 16 amino acids. Germline V gives CDR1 SNHLY, CDR2 FYNNEI. DNA of the CDR3: TGTGCCAGCGCCACATCGGCGGTACTCGGGACCGGGGAGCTGTTTTTT. It codes for CASATSAVLGTGELFF.

This sequence joins TRBV2 and TRBJ2-5, with D tentatively TRBD1 or TRBD2 (5 bases each). Trimming took 3 bases from V and 5 from J, leaving 13 bases between them. Germline values: CDR1 SNHLY, CDR2 FYNNEI. This CDR3 has 14 amino acids. CDR3 amino acids: CASSDGWGSETQYF. CDR3 DNA sequence: TGTGCCAGCAGTGACGGGTGGGGGTCCGAGACCCAGTACTTC.

The chain links TRBV5-8 to TRBJ2-1, with TRBD2 matching 7 bases. CDR3 length equals 15 residues. V lost 2 bases to trimming and J lost 7 bases; unmatched junction nucleotides: 9. Germline CDR1 reads SGHTS; CDR2 reads YDEGEE. The CDR3 region is CASSFGDYLRNEQFF. CDR3 in DNA: TGTGCCAGCAGCTTTGGGGACTACCTAAGAAATGAGCAGTTCTTC.

The chain joins TRBV5-1 to TRBJ1-4; unclear D gene. The CDR3 runs to 18 residues. Trimming left V 0 bases short and J 0 bases short, with 15 bases between. Germline values: CDR1 SGHRS, CDR2 YFSETQ. Written as DNA, the CDR3 is TGCGCCAGCAGCTTGGATCCCCTAGACACCGCAACTAATGAAAAACTGTTTTTT. This translates into CASSLDPLDTATNEKLFF.

Here the CDR3 DNA reads TGTGCCACCAGCAGAGATCAGTGGATCGGTCCGAGGGACTATGGCTACACCTTC. Translating gives CATSRDQWIGPRDYGYTF. The genes are TRBV15 and TRBJ1-2; D is ambiguous. This CDR3 spans 18 amino acids. The ends were cut back, 0 bases at V and 3 bases at J, with 20 bases in the middle. Germline CDR1 is LNHNV and CDR2 is YYDKDF (reference sequence).

The V call is TRBV5-8, the J call TRBJ1-2, with D unresolved. CDR1 is SGHTS, CDR2 YDEGEE, per germline. Trimming took 7 bases from V and 7 from J, leaving 2 bases between them. The CDR3 contains 8 residues. CDR3 region: CASGGYTF. CDR3 DNA: TGTGCCAGCGGTGGCTACACCTTC.

V gene TRBV15 combines with J gene TRBJ1-3; 7 bases map to TRBD1. Germline CDR1 reads LNHNV; CDR2 reads YYDKDF (reference sequence). This CDR3 contains 16 residues. Trimming at V came to 1 base and at J to 2 bases, leaving 5 bases not matched to a gene. CDR3 nucleotide sequence: TGTGCCACCAGCAGAGGAACGGACAGGCCTGGAAACACCATATATTTT. As protein: CATSRGTDRPGNTIYF.

The J gene is TRBJ2-2, the V gene TRBV9, with 8 bases matching TRBD2. The CDR3 loop spans 13 amino acids. Per germline, CDR1 SGDLS and CDR2 YYNGEE. V lost 7 bases to trimming and J lost 6 bases; unmatched junction nucleotides: 5. CDR3 DNA sequence: TGTGCCAGCTCAGGAGCGGGAGCCGGGGAGCTGTTTTTT. The encoded protein is CASSGAGAGELFF.

This rearrangement joins TRBV4-1 to TRBJ1-1, with a weak D call TRBD1 (5 bases). Germline V CDR1 and CDR2: MGHRA, YSYEKL. The CDR3 is 15 amino acids. Trimming took off 0 bases at V and 2 bases at J, with 10 bases between the two ends. In nucleotides, the CDR3 is TGCGCCAGCAGCCAAGATTGGGGGGAAAACACTGAAGCTTTCTTT. This codes for CASSQDWGENTEAFF.

J is TRBJ1-1 and V is TRBV25-1; D is unclear. Deletions cut 3 bases from V and 11 bases from J, with 13 bases between. The length of the CDR3 is 12 residues. CDR1 MGHDK and CDR2 SYGVNS come from the germline V gene. Written as DNA, the CDR3 is TGTGCCAGCAGTGATTGGTCCTGGCGTGCTTTCTTT. Amino acid sequence: CASSDWSWRAFF.

The rearrangement uses TRBV27 and TRBJ2-7, with TRBD1 as a possible D gene (5 bases). Germline assignment: CDR1 MNHEY and CDR2 SMNVEV (reference sequence). The length of the CDR3 is 16 residues. Trimming shortened V by 5 bases and J by 2 bases, and 19 bases separated the two germline ends. CDR3: CASSPQGGSSAYEQYF. CDR3 coding DNA: TGTGCCAGCAGTCCTCAGGGCGGATCGTCAGCCTACGAGCAGTACTTC.

This CDR3 is CASSKGHLNTEAFF. In nucleotides, the CDR3 is TGTGCCAGCAGCAAGGGACACTTGAACACTGAAGCTTTCTTT. This chain links TRBV7-6 with TRBJ1-1, with TRBD1 as a possible D gene (6 bases). The CDR3 loop spans 14 amino acids. The V end was cut by 5 bases, the J end by 0 bases, with 10 bases between. CDR1 SGHVS and CDR2 FNYEAQ come from the germline V gene. Based on the CDR3 plus reference TRBV7-6 and TRBJ1-1, the full variable domain is GAGVSQSPRYKVTKRGQDVALRCDPISGHVSLYWYRQALGQGPEFLTYFNYEAQQDKSGLPNDRFSAERPEGSISTLTIQRTEQRDSAMYRCASSKGHLNTEAFFGQGTRLTVV.